This TCR beta chain was captured in a study of identical twins. Points from the study as a whole: With monozygotic twins, out-of-frame TCR alpha sharing exceeded what models estimated. High-abundance cord blood beta clonotypes had fewer insertions; memory repertoires showed none.

There are 15 residues in the CDR3. Germline V gives CDR1 DFQATT, CDR2 SNEGSKA (reference sequence). V lost 5 bases and J lost 7; bases outside the gene matches: 8. A remark on this clonotype: Its matching antigen is unknown.

A template switching step contributed a universal primer site, while unique molecular identifiers were present in the cDNA. TCRdb recomputed calls from the 5' RACE reads with MiXCR, one row per CDR3 protein. The sample has 450,000 to 600,000 distinct CDR3 sequences, under 25% seen once. These same data were also listed under a study on yellow fever vaccine responses in identical twins.

The sequenced sample consisted of CD4+ T cells sorted from blood. This chain joins TRBV20-1 and TRBJ2-2, with 12 positions matching TRBD1. The TCR was taken from a woman between 18 and 29 years old in good health. The CDR3 sequence: CSAPGQGAFNGELFF. In DNA, the CDR3 is TGCAGTGCTCCGGGACAGGGGGCTTTCAACGGGGAGCTGTTTTTT.